This TCR beta chain was obtained from a study of neurological immune-mediated disorders. This clonotype was detected ten times or more. A 10-nucleotide random UMI tagged transcripts in template-switch 5'RACE cDNA synthesis. Via MiXCR, TCRdb re-called the 5' RACE reads, giving one row per CDR3 protein. The sample has 35,000 to 40,000 distinct CDR3 sequences, 2.5% seen once. The receptor comes from a man between 50 and 59 years old with multiple sclerosis. The sequenced sample was PBMCs.

This CDR3 is CSGGRYTGELFF. DNA for the CDR3: TGCAGCGGGGGACGGTACACCGGGGAGCTGTTTTTT. V and J are TRBV29-1 and TRBJ2-2; D assignment may be TRBD1 or TRBD2 (5 bases each). Per the germline V gene, CDR1 is SQVTM and CDR2 is ANQGSEA. The CDR3 loop spans 12 amino acids. The V gene lost 7 bases and the J gene lost 3 bases, with 9 bases spanning the gap.